The rows below give T cell receptor beta chains drawn from one sample of a study of blood T cell repertoires in COVID-19. The repertoire was sequenced with immunoSEQ multiplex PCR; TCRdb's copy has only in-frame clones and lacks some. In the table there are about 290,000 clones, about 90% of which are singletons. Sequencing was carried out using peripheral blood. These TCRs come from a woman aged 25-40 years with COVID-19, enrolled during active disease. The CDR3 runs from the conserved cysteine through the conserved F or W.

>TRBV5-1|17|TRBJ1-3
CASSLGGQSPSGNTIYF
>TRBV6-5|14|TRBJ1-1
CASSYSSGGIEAFF
>TRBV2|17|TRBJ2-4
CASSLLAYPVAKNIQYF
>TRBV6-4|13|TRBJ2-5
CASSENYQETQYF
>TRBV2|14|TRBJ2-7
CASSVGGGAYEQYF
>TRBV5-6|14|TRBJ1-1
CASSLVGVNTEAFF
>TRBV7-9|19|TRBJ2-1
CASSTSLRGLAGAFNEQFF
>TRBV7-9|15|TRBJ2-3
CASSVTVSSTDTQYF
>TRBV27|16|TRBJ2-1
CASSPQLAGGLNEQFF
>TRBV7-2|14|TRBJ1-2
CASSLSGTSYGYTF
>TRBV18|13|TRBJ2-1
CASSPPTVNEQFF
>TRBV5-8|16|TRBJ1-1
CASSLDQGTSDTEAFF
>TRBV29-1|12|TRBJ2-7
CSVKGQTYEQYF
>TRBV11-2|15|TRBJ1-6
CASSLDGGGGSPLHF
>TRBV3-1/TRBV3-2|17|TRBJ2-1
CASSQDRGTRVTVEQFF
>TRBV3-1/TRBV3-2|14|TRBJ1-2
CASSRQGRNYGYTF
>TRBV19|14|TRBJ1-6
CASSIDDRGTPLHF
>TRBV2|15|TRBJ1-2
CASTEPGQGIYGYTF
>TRBV5-4|15|TRBJ1-6
CASSLRGYYNSPLHF
>TRBV11-3|15|TRBJ2-3
CASSPGGHPRDTQYF
>TRBV5-4|14|TRBJ1-6
CASSPGQGHSPLHF
>TRBV7-6|13|TRBJ1-2
CASSLEPGDGYTF
>TRBV4-1|14|TRBJ2-7
CASSQRDRAYEQYF
>TRBV27|19|TRBJ2-3
CASSSFGLAGGYTVDTQYF
>TRBV7-9|14|TRBJ2-3
CAASRGRATDTQYF
>TRBV27|11|TRBJ2-2
CASSPGWELFF
>TRBV5-1|17|TRBJ2-1
CASSGALAGTGRNEQFF
>TRBV28|15|TRBJ2-1
CASSLASGGRNEQFF
>TRBV6-1|15|TRBJ2-7
CASSEEDRGEYEQYF
>TRBV7-2|15|TRBJ2-7
CASSSGWSGFYEQYF
>TRBV3-1/TRBV3-2|16|TRBJ2-2
CASSYRQLPNTGELFF
>TRBV2|14|TRBJ2-7
CASSFRPGGNEQYF
>TRBV15|16|TRBJ2-3
CATSRERTGVTDTQYF
>TRBV4-2|17|TRBJ2-7
CASSQDLGTVRSYEQYF
>TRBV21-1|16|TRBJ2-7
CASTREPDRWREEQYF
>TRBV7-9|16|TRBJ1-6
CASSPPSGRGNSPLHF
>TRBV4-2|17|TRBJ1-5
CASSQDSGAAWNQPQHF
>TRBV27|15|TRBJ1-1
CASSLGVSGATEAFF
>TRBV3-1/TRBV3-2|14|TRBJ1-1
CASSQILTGSEAFF
>TRBV2|16|TRBJ1-6
CASRGRQGAYNSPLHF
>TRBV3-1/TRBV3-2|14|TRBJ1-6
CASSQAQGGSPLHF
>TRBV10-3|15|TRBJ2-3
CAISDPAGGTDTQYF
>TRBV27|13|TRBJ2-7
CASKSTGAGEQYF
>TRBV4-1|15|TRBJ1-5
CASSQEGAGNQPQHF
>TRBV5-1|14|TRBJ1-1
CASSLTGTGTEAFF
>TRBV5-4|14|TRBJ2-3
CASSREVETDTQYF
>TRBV4-2|15|TRBJ1-5
CASSQGGQGNQPQHF
>TRBV11-3|16|TRBJ2-7
CASSYGGGLSSGEQYF
>TRBV5-1|15|TRBJ2-1
CASSLRTSAYNEQFF
>TRBV25-1|15|TRBJ1-1
CASSGSGALNTEAFF
>TRBV11-2|13|TRBJ1-1
CASSLLPNTEAFF
>TRBV5-6|13|TRBJ2-7
CASSLGGGYEQYF
>TRBV5-4|17|TRBJ2-7
CASSLGASSRSSYEQYF
>TRBV19|15|TRBJ1-5
CASSTRAGGGQPQHF
>TRBV11-3|16|TRBJ2-1
CASSPLSSGSYNEQFF
>TRBV12-3/TRBV12-4|13|TRBJ1-5
CASSIRSNQPQHF
>TRBV7-7|16|TRBJ2-5
CASSTGGEGTEETQYF
>TRBV7-9|17|TRBJ2-1
CASSSGWSGGAYNEQFF
>TRBV6-5|13|TRBJ1-3
CASSPRTGNTIYF